This record concerns one T cell receptor (beta chain) sequence. The antigen it recognizes is unknown. No base qualities exist here, and no much larger clone lies one base off it. The sample originates from a study of blood T cell repertoires in COVID-19 (TCRdb year 2020). Broadly, across the study: Collaborator samples came from the United States, Italy and Spain and covered acute and convalescent phases of COVID-19. The prospective study material was composed of cDNA or gDNA derived from T cells, B-cell-depleted T cells, or PBMCs. Deeply sampled blood TCRbeta repertoires from subjects exposed to, actively infected with, or recovered from COVID-19 were included in the dataset. The repertoires were released in a freely available public database intended as a resource for research on the immune response to SARS-CoV-2. Samples came from the ongoing ImmuneRACE study (first 160 participants) plus 1,254 subjects from 6 global collaborators. A de-identified subject ID, COVID-19 status, age in years and sex were almost always included in the sample metadata. Where HLA class I and class II types were available, the types were taken from metadata supplied by the sample provider, not from assay-based typing. Results and caveats for the whole study, not just this receptor: How much clinical and demographic metadata was included differed by source and by participant, and the metadata was provided uncurated.

Enrolling through a virtual design, the prospective study's participants ranged in age from roughly 18 to 89 years and lived across roughly 23 United States geographic areas. In the prospective study, cohorts were assigned on the basis of participant-reported clinical history obtained from a screening survey and a study questionnaire. ImmuneRACE Cohort 3 recovered participants were defined by two consecutive negative NP/OP PCR tests, healthcare professional clearance, or symptom resolution. Mobile phlebotomists in the prospective study collected whole blood, serum and a nasopharyngeal or oropharyngeal swab from every participant. Participants in the prospective study had the option to provide additional blood draws and questionnaires over a roughly two-month period. Before DNA extraction, blood samples from the prospective study were shipped at room temperature or frozen. From the cysteine through the phenylalanine, the CDR3 covers 16 amino acids. Here the CDR3 DNA is all that survives: 48 bases in frame from base 1. CDR1 and CDR2 were assigned from the germline V gene as MGHDK and SYGVNS. V is clipped by 3 bases and J by 0 bases, and the sequence between their germline boundaries is 11 bases long.

TCRbeta CDR3 regions were amplified from genomic DNA using the immunoSEQ Assay, a bias-controlled multiplex PCR. The study's own analysis went as follows. Within the assay, amplification of reference gene primers was used to estimate how many nucleated cells each sample contained. Sequence reads were collapsed and filtered to measure the absolute abundance of every unique TCRbeta CDR3 rearrangement. Productive Simpson clonality was computed per sample as the square root of Simpson's diversity index over productive rearrangements. In TCRdb, the immuneACCESS table is reduced to in-frame sequences with V and J assigned. These tables do not hold every clone; where another copy was compared, an unresolved V gene accounts for under half, and the others remain unexplained. V and J calls and clone size come straight from that table; D and trimming were deduced from the DNA. The sample data list hundreds of thousands of clones, and roughly 90% of these were observed just once. The ten biggest clones cover about 5% of the sample.

Sequencing was performed on PBMCs or T cells enriched from blood (not recorded which). This receptor was taken from a man between 60 and 70 years old who had recovered from COVID-19. The sequence links TRBV25-1 to TRBJ2-2; the D segment could be TRBD1, given 6 matching bases. The DNA sequence reads TGTGCCAGCAGTGAGAGGACAGCCCCGAACACCGGGGAGCTGTTTTTT. It is translated as CASSERTAPNTGELFF.